The sequence of this T cell receptor beta chain was determined in a study of blood T cell repertoires in COVID-19. TCRdb keeps only in-frame clones here, not all; method: immunoSEQ multiplex PCR. The sample yields 85,000 to 95,000 clones, 89% seen once. Germline CDR1 MDHEN, CDR2 SYDVKM. V was clipped by 6 bases and J by 3 bases; unmatched bases: 7. The CDR3 is 15 residues long. Source material: peripheral blood. This TCR was recovered from an elderly woman with active COVID-19. This chain joins TRBV28 and TRBJ1-4; 7 bases match TRBD1. Here the CDR3 DNA reads TGTGCCAGCAGCCGACCGGGACAGTCTAATGAAAAACTGTTTTTT. This codes for CASSRPGQSNEKLFF.